Following are 30 T cell receptor beta chains from one sample sequenced in a study of response to subunit inactivated influenza vaccine. TCRdb re-called the RT-PCR reads through MiXCR, storing one row per CDR3 protein. The sample lists approximately 520,000 distinct CDR3 sequences; roughly 25% were seen once. Sequencing used CD4+ T cells sorted from PBMCs, obtained 5 days after vaccination. The receptors were gathered from a man aged 45-60 years who received an inactivated influenza vaccine.

This sequence joins TRBV5-1 and TRBJ2-2, with 12 bases that match TRBD1. V gave up 3 bases and J gave up 6 bases; unmatched junction bases: 21. The length of the CDR3 is 21 residues. CDR1 is SGHRS and CDR2 is YFSETQ in the germline V gene. The CDR3 coding sequence is TGCGCCAGCAGCTCGGGCGGGACAGGGGGCGCAAGAAGAGGGATCCCCGGGGAGCTGTTTTTT. Translated: CASSSGGTGGARRGIPGELFF.

Here the CDR3 DNA reads TGTGCCAGCAGTGCCCCGGGACTACAAACCTACGAGCAGTACTTC. Amino acids: CASSAPGLQTYEQYF. The chain links TRBV6-2 or TRBV6-3 to TRBJ2-7; 7 nucleotides align to TRBD2. V was pared by 5 bases and J by 2 bases, with 9 bases of the junction left unmatched. Looked up from germline, CDR1 is MNHEY and CDR2 is SVGEGT. CDR3 length: 15 amino acids.

The rearrangement uses TRBV6-5 and TRBJ2-3, with D unclear. Trimming shortened V by 0 bases and J by 1 base, and 8 bases separated the two germline ends. The CDR3 length is 15 residues. Germline V gives CDR1 MNHEY, CDR2 SVGAGI. CDR3 coding DNA: TGTGCCAGCAGTTACTCGATCCGGGGCACAGATACGCAGTATTTT. Translating gives CASSYSIRGTDTQYF.

The rearrangement links TRBV7-2 to TRBJ2-7, with 7 bases fitting TRBD2. Germline CDR1 SGHTA, CDR2 FQGNSA. V dropped 1 base and J dropped 3; count of bases not matched to a gene: 9. The CDR3 contains 16 residues. DNA of the CDR3: TGTGCCAGCAGCTTAGTAAGGCGCGGGAGTCTCTACGAGCAGTACTTC. This translates into CASSLVRRGSLYEQYF. Filled out from reference TRBV7-2 and TRBJ2-7, the complete variable domain reads GAGVSQSPSNKVTEKGKDVELRCDPISGHTALYWYRQSLGQGLEFLIYFQGNSAPDKSGLPSDRFSAERTGGSVSTLTIQRTQQEDSAVYLCASSLVRRGSLYEQYFGPGTRLTVT.

This clonotype was picked up a small number of times. V is TRBV14 and J is TRBJ2-7; D may be TRBD2 (6 bases). Germline V lookup: CDR1 SGHDN, CDR2 FVKESK. Trimming removed 5 bases at V and 7 bases at J, with 18 bases between. This CDR3 has 14 amino acids. CDR3 sequence reads: CASSNLLVGGEQYF. The CDR3 DNA reads TGTGCCAGCAGCAACCTACTGGTTGGGGGGGAGCAGTACTTC.

This chain connects TRBV12-3 or TRBV12-4 to TRBJ2-6; D not resolved. V lost 3 bases to trimming and J lost 0 bases, with 15 bases between them. The length of the CDR3 is 18 residues. The DNA for the CDR3 is TGTGCCAGCAGTTTGAGAGGACCATCGTCCTCTGGGGCCAACGTCCTGACTTTC. This gives the protein CASSLRGPSSSGANVLTF.

V usage is TRBV20-1 and J usage is TRBJ2-5; 10 nucleotides agree with TRBD2. This CDR3 region has 15 residues. Germline V gene lookup returns CDR1 DFQATT and CDR2 SNEGSKA (reference sequence). After removal of 3 bases from V and 4 bases from J, the junction contained 8 bases not matched to a gene. CDR3 amino acids: CSARLASGRLETQYF. CDR3 in DNA: TGCAGTGCTAGGTTGGCTAGCGGGAGATTAGAGACCCAGTACTTC.

This clonotype was seen only a few times. V usage is TRBV20-1 and J usage is TRBJ2-7; D remains ambiguous. V was pared by 3 bases and J by 7 bases, with 16 bases between. Germline CDR1 is DFQATT and CDR2 is SNEGSKA (reference sequence). This CDR3 region has 13 residues. The chain's CDR3 is CSASSPSTSEQYF. The CDR3 bases are TGCAGTGCTAGTAGCCCCTCCACCTCGGAGCAGTACTTC.

A few counts support this clonotype. This sequence joins TRBV29-1 and TRBJ2-7, with 12 bases fitting TRBD1. The CDR3 has 16 amino acids. Germline CDR1 is SQVTM and CDR2 is ANQGSEA. J lost 1 base, V lost 4 bases, and 8 bases had no gene match. The CDR3 reads CSVVGTGGHRSYEQYF. The CDR3 DNA reads as TGCAGCGTTGTGGGGACAGGGGGCCATCGATCCTACGAGCAGTACTTC.

The table lists this clonotype with a few counts. The chain combines TRBV20-1 with TRBJ2-1; D not certain. CDR1 and CDR2 (germline): DFQATT, SNEGSKA (reference sequence). V dropped 2 bases and J dropped 10 bases, with 6 bases sitting between them. The CDR3 loop spans 10 amino acids. The CDR3 region is CSARFQEQFF. CDR3 DNA: TGCAGTGCTAGATTCCAGGAGCAGTTCTTC.

This clonotype was detected only a few times. The gene calls are TRBV6-2 or TRBV6-3 and TRBJ1-5; no firm D call. V lost 6 bases and J lost 9, with 12 bases in between. From germline, CDR1 is MNHEY and CDR2 SVGEGT. The CDR3 covers 12 residues. CDR3 amino acids: CASRRQSGPQHF. The CDR3 region has the DNA TGTGCCAGCAGACGACAATCGGGGCCCCAGCATTTT.

V and J are TRBV6-2 or TRBV6-3 and TRBJ2-7, with TRBD1 matching 7 bases. Germline CDR1 MNHEY, CDR2 SVGEGT. The CDR3 totals 14 residues. The ends lost 10 bases at V and 9 bases at J; junction bases unmatched: 18. The CDR3, as DNA: TGTGCCACCGCACCTGGGGACAGCGGACGACCGCAGTACTTC. Amino acids: CATAPGDSGRPQYF.

The chain recombines TRBV5-6 with TRBJ1-1; TRBD1 matches at 7 bases. V was clipped by 4 bases and J by 1 base; unmatched bases: 10. CDR1 SGHDT and CDR2 YYEEEE come from the germline V gene. CDR3 length: 16 amino acids. In DNA, the CDR3 is TGTGCCAGCAGCCAACTAAACAGGGGAGCGAACACTGAAGCTTTCTTT. It translates to CASSQLNRGANTEAFF.

This chain links TRBV4-2 with TRBJ2-7, with TRBD2 as a possible D gene (5 bases). CDR3 length: 14 amino acids. From germline, CDR1 is LGHNA and CDR2 YNFKEQ. The germline V and J ends were trimmed by 1 base and 7 bases, with 14 bases remaining between them. CDR3 sequence reads: CASSQATNPGEQYF. CDR3 nucleotide sequence: TGTGCCAGCAGCCAAGCGACTAATCCTGGGGAGCAGTACTTC.

This clonotype has just a few counts. CDR3 in DNA: TGTGCCAGCAGTTCGCGCTACGGGCAACTGTTTTTT. Its translation is CASSSRYGQLFF. This chain connects TRBV6-5 to TRBJ1-4, with D unresolved. The V end lost 4 bases, the J end lost 12 bases, and 12 bases lay between the germline ends. This CDR3 has 12 residues. From germline, CDR1 is MNHEY and CDR2 SVGAGI.

This clonotype occurred a few times. The CDR3 here is CAGSTGVMINGYTF. DNA for the CDR3: TGTGCCGGATCAACAGGAGTAATGATTAATGGCTACACCTTC. The gene calls are TRBV7-9 and TRBJ1-2, with TRBD1 as a possible D gene (5 bases). From germline, CDR1 is SEHNR and CDR2 FQNEAQ (reference sequence). V lost 11 bases and J 6 bases, leaving 22 bases between the germline ends. The CDR3 extends over 14 amino acids.

This clonotype turned up a few times. The chain is built from TRBV21-1 and TRBJ1-1. TRBV21-1 is a pseudogene locus. The CDR3 sequence is 16 residues long. For the CDR3, the DNA is TGTGCCAGCAGCTTATTTAGACCGGACCGGAACACTGAAGCTTTCTTT. This codes for CASSLFRPDRNTEAFF.

The CDR3 coding sequence is TGTGCCAGCAGCTCCGAATGGAACCGAGCGGGGCAGTACTTC. Translation gives CASSSEWNRAGQYF. The J gene is TRBJ2-7, the V gene TRBV5-6; maybe TRBD2 (6 bases). Deletions cut 3 bases from V and 9 bases from J, with 19 bases between. Looked up from germline, CDR1 is SGHDT and CDR2 is YYEEEE. This CDR3 spans 14 amino acids.

This rearrangement joins TRBV10-3 to TRBJ1-3; 9 nucleotides line up with TRBD1. Germline assignment: CDR1 ENHRY and CDR2 SYGVKD. The length of the CDR3 is 15 residues. V lost 7 bases and J lost 1; bases outside the gene matches: 5. In nucleotides, the CDR3 is TGTGCCATCACCCGGGACAGGGAGTCTGGAAACACCATATATTTT. This translates into CAITRDRESGNTIYF.

The chain couples TRBV18 to TRBJ1-1; possibly TRBD1 for D (5 bases). The ends were cut back, 1 base at V and 5 bases at J, with 14 bases in the middle. Germline V lookup: CDR1 KGHSH, CDR2 LQKENI. This CDR3 has 15 amino acids. CDR3 protein: CASSPRTLKGTEAFF. CDR3 in DNA: TGTGCCAGCTCACCACGGACACTCAAGGGTACTGAAGCTTTCTTT. The complete variable domain, with remaining parts taken from reference TRBV18 and TRBJ1-1, reads NAGVMQNPRHLVRRRGQEARLRCSPMKGHSHVYWYRQLPEEGLKFMVYLQKENIIDESGMPKERFSAEFPKEGPSILRIQQVVRGDSAAYFCASSPRTLKGTEAFFGQGTRLTVV.

This clonotype has only a few counts. The chain combines TRBV27 with TRBJ2-3, with a tentative D call TRBD2 (7 bases). CDR3 size: 13 residues. In germline, CDR1 is MNHEY, CDR2 SMNVEV (reference sequence). The V end was cut by 8 bases, the J end by 6 bases, with 15 bases between. Written as DNA, the CDR3 is TGTGCCAGCCAAGGGGGGGCAAGTGATACGCAGTATTTT. This sequence encodes CASQGGASDTQYF.

J is TRBJ2-3 and V is TRBV5-1; D ambiguous. CDR1 is SGHRS and CDR2 is YFSETQ in the germline V gene. The CDR3 length is 12 residues. Trimming left V 4 bases short and J 7 bases short, with 10 bases between. The chain's CDR3 is CASSQDAYTQYF. In DNA form, the CDR3 reads TGCGCCAGCAGCCAGGACGCGTATACGCAGTATTTT. The full variable domain, in which reference TRBV5-1 and TRBJ2-3 provide the parts outside the CDR3, is KAGVTQTPRYLIKTRGQQVTLSCSPISGHRSVSWYQQTPGQGLQFLFEYFSETQRNKGNFPGRFSGRQFSNSRSEMNVSTLELGDSALYLCASSQDAYTQYFGPGTRLTVL.

This clonotype has ten or more counts. The chain combines TRBV18 with TRBJ2-7; TRBD2 agrees at 10 bases. CDR3 length: 14 amino acids. Germline lookup yields CDR1 KGHSH and CDR2 LQKENI. V trimming: 3 bases; J trimming: 3 bases; junction bases outside the gene matches: 2. This chain's CDR3 is CASSPSSGSYEQYF. Written as DNA, the CDR3 is TGTGCCAGCTCACCGTCTAGCGGGAGCTACGAGCAGTACTTC.

The V and J genes are TRBV7-2 and TRBJ2-1, with D hard to call. V gave up 6 bases and J gave up 6 bases, with 6 bases separating them. Per germline, CDR1 SGHTA and CDR2 FQGNSA. This CDR3 region has 11 residues. The CDR3 loop reads CASRQANEQFF. CDR3 nucleotides: TGTGCCAGCAGGCAGGCCAATGAGCAGTTCTTC.

V and J are TRBV15 and TRBJ2-2; TRBD2 agrees at 9 bases. This CDR3 region has 14 residues. The junction had 4 bases not matched to a gene; V was cut back by 11 bases and J by 0 bases. The germline V gene encodes CDR1 LNHNV and CDR2 YYDKDF (reference sequence). This CDR3 is CAWASGTNTGELFF. DNA for the CDR3: TGTGCCTGGGCTAGCGGGACGAACACCGGGGAGCTGTTTTTT.

This chain uses TRBV12-3 or TRBV12-4 with TRBJ1-5; 10 nucleotides align to TRBD1. The junction had 9 bases not matched to a gene; V was cut back by 7 bases and J by 6 bases. The length of the CDR3 is 15 residues. The CDR3 sequence: CASTIGQGGSQPQHF. The CDR3 nucleotides are TGTGCCAGCACTATCGGACAGGGGGGGAGTCAGCCCCAGCATTTT.

This clonotype was found a few times. The chain couples TRBV20-1 to TRBJ2-4; TRBD2 matches 7 bases. Germline CDR1 DFQATT, CDR2 SNEGSKA (reference sequence). The CDR3 loop spans 16 amino acids. Trimming cost V 5 bases and J 0 bases; bases outside gene matches: 10. The CDR3 sequence is CSAYRGEGLAKNIQYF. CDR3 nucleotide sequence: TGCAGTGCTTATAGAGGGGAGGGGCTAGCCAAAAACATTCAGTACTTC.

The V and J genes are TRBV9 and TRBJ2-1; 8 nucleotides align to TRBD2. The germline V gene encodes CDR1 SGDLS and CDR2 YYNGEE. This CDR3 has 17 amino acids. V gave up 1 base and J gave up 0 bases; unmatched junction bases: 6. The CDR3 bases are TGTGCCAGCAGCGTATTCGGGGGGGGCCTCTCCTACAATGAGCAGTTCTTC. This translates into CASSVFGGGLSYNEQFF.

In its sample, this clonotype was seen many times. The chain employs TRBV6-5 and TRBJ2-3, with 7 bases matching TRBD2. Germline lookup yields CDR1 MNHEY and CDR2 SVGAGI. The CDR3 loop spans 17 amino acids. The J segment lost 2 bases and the V segment lost 0 bases, leaving 8 bases of the junction unmatched. The CDR3 is CASSYSAPGRDTDTQYF. The CDR3 coding sequence is TGTGCCAGCAGTTACTCGGCTCCTGGGAGGGACACAGATACGCAGTATTTT.

This chain joins TRBV7-2 and TRBJ1-4; possible D gene TRBD1, 5 bases. This CDR3 region has 14 residues. V dropped 1 base and J dropped 5 bases, with 8 bases sitting between them. The germline V gene encodes CDR1 SGHTA and CDR2 FQGNSA. The CDR3 sequence is CASSLGNRNEKLFF. Here the CDR3 DNA reads TGTGCCAGCAGCTTAGGTAACAGGAATGAAAAACTGTTTTTT.